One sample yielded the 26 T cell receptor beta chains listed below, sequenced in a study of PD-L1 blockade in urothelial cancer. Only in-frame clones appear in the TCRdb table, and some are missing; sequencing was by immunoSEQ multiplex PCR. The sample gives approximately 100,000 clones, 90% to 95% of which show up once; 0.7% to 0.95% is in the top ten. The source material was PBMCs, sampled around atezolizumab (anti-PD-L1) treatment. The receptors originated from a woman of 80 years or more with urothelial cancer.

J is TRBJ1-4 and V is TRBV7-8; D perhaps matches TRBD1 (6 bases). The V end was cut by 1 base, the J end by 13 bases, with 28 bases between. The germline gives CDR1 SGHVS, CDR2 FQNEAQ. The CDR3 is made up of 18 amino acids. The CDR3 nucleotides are TGTGCCAGCAGCTTAGAGACTTCCAGGGGCGCCGGAGGAAGAAGACTGTTTTTT. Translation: CASSLETSRGAGGRRLFF.

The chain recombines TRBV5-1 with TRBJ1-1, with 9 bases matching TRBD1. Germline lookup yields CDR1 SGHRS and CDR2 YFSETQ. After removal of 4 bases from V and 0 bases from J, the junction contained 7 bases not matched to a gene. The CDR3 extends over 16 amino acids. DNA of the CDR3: TGCGCCAGCAGCCCGGGGACAGGGCGAATGAACACTGAAGCTTTCTTT. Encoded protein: CASSPGTGRMNTEAFF.

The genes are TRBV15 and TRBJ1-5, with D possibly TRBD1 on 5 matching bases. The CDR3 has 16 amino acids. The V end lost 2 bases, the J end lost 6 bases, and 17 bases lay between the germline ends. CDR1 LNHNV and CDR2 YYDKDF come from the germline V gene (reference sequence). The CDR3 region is CATSRTSPRVAQPQHF. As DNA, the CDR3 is TGTGCCACCAGCAGAACCTCCCCCAGGGTGGCTCAGCCCCAGCATTTT.

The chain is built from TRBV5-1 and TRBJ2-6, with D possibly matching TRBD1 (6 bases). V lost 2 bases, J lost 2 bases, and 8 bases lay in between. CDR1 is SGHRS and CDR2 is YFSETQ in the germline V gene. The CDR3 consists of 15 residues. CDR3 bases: TGCGCCAGCAGCTTAGAGGGGGCTGGGGCCAACGTCCTGACTTTC. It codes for CASSLEGAGANVLTF.

The CDR3 region has the DNA TGTGCCAGCAGCCTCCACAGGGTCACAGATACGCAGTATTTT. As protein: CASSLHRVTDTQYF. This sequence joins TRBV9 and TRBJ2-3; weak D call: TRBD1 (6 bases). CDR3 size: 14 residues. Germline V gene lookup returns CDR1 SGDLS and CDR2 YYNGEE. Trimming took 4 bases from V and 2 from J, leaving 11 bases between them.

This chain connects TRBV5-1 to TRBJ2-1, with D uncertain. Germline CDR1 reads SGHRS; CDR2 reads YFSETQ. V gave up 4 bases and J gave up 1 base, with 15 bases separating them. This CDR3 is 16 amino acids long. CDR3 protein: CASSPSRGNSYNEQFF. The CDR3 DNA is TGCGCCAGCAGCCCCTCTCGAGGAAATTCCTACAATGAGCAGTTCTTC. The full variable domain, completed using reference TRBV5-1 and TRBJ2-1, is KAGVTQTPRYLIKTRGQQVTLSCSPISGHRSVSWYQQTPGQGLQFLFEYFSETQRNKGNFPGRFSGRQFSNSRSEMNVSTLELGDSALYLCASSPSRGNSYNEQFFGPGTRLTVL.

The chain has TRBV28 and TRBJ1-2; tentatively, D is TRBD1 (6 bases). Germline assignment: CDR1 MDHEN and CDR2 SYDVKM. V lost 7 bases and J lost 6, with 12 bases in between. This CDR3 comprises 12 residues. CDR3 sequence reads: CASNLPGDGYTF. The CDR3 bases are TGTGCCAGCAATCTCCCAGGGGATGGCTACACCTTC.

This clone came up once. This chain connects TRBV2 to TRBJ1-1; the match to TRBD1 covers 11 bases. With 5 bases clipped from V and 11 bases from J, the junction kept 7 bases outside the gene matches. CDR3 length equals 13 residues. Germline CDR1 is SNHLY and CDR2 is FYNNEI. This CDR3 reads CASSPDRGLGAFF. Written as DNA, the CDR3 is TGTGCCAGCAGTCCGGACAGGGGGCTGGGTGCTTTCTTT.

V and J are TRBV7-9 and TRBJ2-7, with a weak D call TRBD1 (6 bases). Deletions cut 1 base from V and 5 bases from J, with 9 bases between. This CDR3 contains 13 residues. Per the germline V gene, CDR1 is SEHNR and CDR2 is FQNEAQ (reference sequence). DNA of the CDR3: TGTGCCAGCAGCTTAGTTACAGGGAACGAGCAGTACTTC. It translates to CASSLVTGNEQYF.

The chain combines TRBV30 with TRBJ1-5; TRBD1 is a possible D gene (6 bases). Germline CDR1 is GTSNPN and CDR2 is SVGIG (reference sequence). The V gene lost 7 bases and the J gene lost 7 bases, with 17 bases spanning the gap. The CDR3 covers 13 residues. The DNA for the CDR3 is TGTGCCTATTCGGGGGGGGCCGAGCAGCCCCAGCATTTT. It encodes CAYSGGAEQPQHF.

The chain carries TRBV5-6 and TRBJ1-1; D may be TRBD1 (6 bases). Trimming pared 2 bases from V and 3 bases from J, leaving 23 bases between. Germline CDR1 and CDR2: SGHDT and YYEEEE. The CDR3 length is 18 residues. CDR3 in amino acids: CASSLNRDTQLGYTEAFF. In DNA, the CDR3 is TGTGCCAGCAGCTTAAACCGGGACACCCAGTTGGGTTACACTGAAGCTTTCTTT.

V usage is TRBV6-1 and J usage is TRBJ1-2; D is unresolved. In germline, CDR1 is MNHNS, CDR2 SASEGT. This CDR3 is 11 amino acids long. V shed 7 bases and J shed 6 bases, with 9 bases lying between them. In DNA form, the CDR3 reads TGTGCCAGCACCCTCTTAGATGGCTACACCTTC. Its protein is CASTLLDGYTF.

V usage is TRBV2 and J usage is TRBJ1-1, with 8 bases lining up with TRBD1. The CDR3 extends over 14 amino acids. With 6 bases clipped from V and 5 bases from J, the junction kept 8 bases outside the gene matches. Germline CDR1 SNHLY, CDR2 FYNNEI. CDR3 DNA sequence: TGTGCCAGCAGATCGGCAGGGGGCTGGACTGAAGCTTTCTTT. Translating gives CASRSAGGWTEAFF.

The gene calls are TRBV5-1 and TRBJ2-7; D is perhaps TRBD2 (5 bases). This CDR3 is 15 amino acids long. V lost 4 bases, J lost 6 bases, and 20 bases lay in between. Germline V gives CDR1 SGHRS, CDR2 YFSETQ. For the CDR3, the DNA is TGCGCCAGCAGCCCTTCAGAGGGAGCCCGCTCCGAGCAGTACTTC. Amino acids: CASSPSEGARSEQYF.

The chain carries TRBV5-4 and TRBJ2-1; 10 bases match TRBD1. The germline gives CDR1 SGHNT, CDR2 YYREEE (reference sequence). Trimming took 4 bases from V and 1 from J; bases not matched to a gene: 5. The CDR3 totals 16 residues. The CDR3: CASSRTGGSSYNEQFF. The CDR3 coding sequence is TGTGCCAGCAGCCGGACAGGGGGTAGTTCCTACAATGAGCAGTTCTTC.

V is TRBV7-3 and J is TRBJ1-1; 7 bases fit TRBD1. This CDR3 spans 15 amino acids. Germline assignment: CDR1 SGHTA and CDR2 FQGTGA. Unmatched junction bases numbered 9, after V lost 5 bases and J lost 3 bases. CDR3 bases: TGTGCCAGCAGCGCCTCGACAGGGATACACACTGAAGCTTTCTTT. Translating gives CASSASTGIHTEAFF.

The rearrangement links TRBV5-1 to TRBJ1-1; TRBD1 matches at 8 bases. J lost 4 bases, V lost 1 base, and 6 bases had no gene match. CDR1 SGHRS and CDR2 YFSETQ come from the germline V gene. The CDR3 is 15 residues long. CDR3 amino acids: CASSLRAGGLTEAFF. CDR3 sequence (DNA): TGCGCCAGCAGCTTGAGGGCAGGGGGCCTCACTGAAGCTTTCTTT.

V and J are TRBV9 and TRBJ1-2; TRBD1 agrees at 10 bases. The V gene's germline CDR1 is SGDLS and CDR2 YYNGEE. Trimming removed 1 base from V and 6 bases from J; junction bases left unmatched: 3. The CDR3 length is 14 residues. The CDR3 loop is CASSVLGQGHGYTF. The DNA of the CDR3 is TGTGCCAGCAGCGTACTGGGACAGGGGCATGGCTACACCTTC.

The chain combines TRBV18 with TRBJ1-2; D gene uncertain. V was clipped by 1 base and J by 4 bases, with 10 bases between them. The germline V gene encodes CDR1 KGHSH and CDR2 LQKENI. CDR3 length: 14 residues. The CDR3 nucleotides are TGTGCCAGCTCACCACAGGCGCTAGGCTATGGCTACACCTTC. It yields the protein CASSPQALGYGYTF.

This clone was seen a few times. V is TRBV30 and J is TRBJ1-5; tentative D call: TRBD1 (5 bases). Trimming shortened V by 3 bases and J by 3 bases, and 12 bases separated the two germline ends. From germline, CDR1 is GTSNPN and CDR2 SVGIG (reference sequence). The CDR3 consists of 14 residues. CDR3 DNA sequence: TGTGCCTGGAGCCCCGGACATTCCAATCAGCCCCAGCATTTT. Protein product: CAWSPGHSNQPQHF.

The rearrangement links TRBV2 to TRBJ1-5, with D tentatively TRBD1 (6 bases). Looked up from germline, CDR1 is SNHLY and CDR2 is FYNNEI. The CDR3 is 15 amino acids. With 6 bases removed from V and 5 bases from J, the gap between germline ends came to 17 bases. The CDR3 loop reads CASSLTGRSDQPQHF. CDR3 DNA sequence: TGTGCCAGCAGCCTAACAGGGCGGTCAGATCAGCCCCAGCATTTT. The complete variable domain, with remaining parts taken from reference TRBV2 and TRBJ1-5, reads EPEVTQTPSHQVTQMGQEVILRCVPISNHLYFYWYRQILGQKVEFLVSFYNNEISEKSEIFDDQFSVERPDGSNFTLKIRSTKLEDSAMYFCASSLTGRSDQPQHFGDGTRLSIL.

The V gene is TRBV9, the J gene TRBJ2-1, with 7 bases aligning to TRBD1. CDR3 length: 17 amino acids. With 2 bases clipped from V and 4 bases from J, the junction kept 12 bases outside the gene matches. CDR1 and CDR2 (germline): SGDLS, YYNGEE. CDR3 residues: CASSVGQDVVHYNEQFF. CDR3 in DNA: TGTGCCAGCAGCGTCGGACAGGATGTCGTTCATTACAATGAGCAGTTCTTC.

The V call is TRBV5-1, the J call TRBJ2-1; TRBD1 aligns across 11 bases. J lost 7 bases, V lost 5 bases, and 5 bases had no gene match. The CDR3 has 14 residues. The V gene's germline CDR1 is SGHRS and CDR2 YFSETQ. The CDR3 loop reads CASSWGQGGNEQFF. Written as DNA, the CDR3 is TGCGCCAGCAGTTGGGGACAGGGGGGTAATGAGCAGTTCTTC.

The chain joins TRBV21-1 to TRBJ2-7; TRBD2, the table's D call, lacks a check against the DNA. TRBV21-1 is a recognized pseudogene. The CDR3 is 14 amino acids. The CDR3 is CASSKGGVTYEQYF. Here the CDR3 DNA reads TGTGCCAGCAGCAAAGGGGGGGTTACCTACGAGCAGTACTTC.

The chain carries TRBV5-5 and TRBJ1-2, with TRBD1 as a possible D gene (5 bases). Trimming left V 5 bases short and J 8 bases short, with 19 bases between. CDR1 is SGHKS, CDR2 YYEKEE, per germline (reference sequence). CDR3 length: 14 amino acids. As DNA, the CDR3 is TGTGCCAGCAGTTTCAGGGCGGCCTTTCGCGGCTACACCTTC. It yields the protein CASSFRAAFRGYTF.

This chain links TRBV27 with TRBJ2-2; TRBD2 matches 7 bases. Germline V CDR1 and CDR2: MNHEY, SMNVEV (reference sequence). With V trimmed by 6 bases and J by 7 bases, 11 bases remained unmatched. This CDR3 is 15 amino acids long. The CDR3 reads CASRATAGADGELFF. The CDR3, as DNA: TGTGCCAGCAGGGCAACGGCGGGAGCGGACGGGGAGCTGTTTTTT.